This TCR beta chain was observed in a study of cytomegalovirus exposure and HLA in healthy donors. Only one count was recorded for this clone. In the PCR, 60 Vbeta and 13 Jbeta primers were used. Here immunoSEQ multiplex PCR was the method, and the copy in TCRdb shows in-frame clones only, minus some. The table has about 200,000 clones, approximately 78% seen once. The germline V and J ends were trimmed by 6 bases and 6 bases, with 16 bases remaining between them. Germline V gene data show CDR1 as SGDLS and CDR2 as YYNGEE. The CDR3 sequence is 14 residues long. Sequenced input: PBMCs. This chain joins TRBV9 and TRBJ2-1; tentative D call: TRBD2 (7 bases). This clonotype originated in a woman in her thirties or forties in good health and CMV-seronegative. DNA of the CDR3: TGTGCCAGCACCGGACCGGGGGGCCTCAATGAGCAGTTCTTC. The encoded protein is CASTGPGGLNEQFF. Drawing the rest from reference TRBV9 and TRBJ2-1, the complete variable domain is DSGVTQTPKHLITATGQRVTLRCSPRSGDLSVYWYQQSLDQGLQFLIQYYNGEERAKGNILERFSAQQFPDLHSELNLSSLELGDSALYFCASTGPGGLNEQFFGPGTRLTVL.